A selection of T cell receptor beta chains follows, all from one sample in a study of T-cell memory formation after mild COVID-19. TCRdb reprocessed the 5' RACE reads via MiXCR and lists one record per CDR3 protein. Here the sample spans about 200,000 distinct CDR3 sequences, 9.5% being singletons. Material for sequencing was PBMCs or a T cell subset sorted from them (not recorded which). These TCRs come from a man younger than 35 who had mild COVID-19 (a few samples of this study predate the infection). Cell type and time point are not known. Both conserved end residues are part of each CDR3. Each record gives: J gene, clone size, V gene, D gene, CDR3 DNA, CDR3 protein. D genes are given only for firm matches. Clone size is stated in some rows and not others, as once, few, many or a class when expanded.

TRBJ1-5	many	TRBV20-1	-	TGCAGTGCCCGCCCAACAAGCAATCAGCCCCAGCATTTT	CSARPTSNQPQHF
TRBJ1-4	-	TRBV5-1	TRBD1	TGCGCCAGCAGCCAGGGGGCAGGAGAAAAACTGTTTTTT	CASSQGAGEKLFF
TRBJ1-2	many	TRBV3-1	-	TGTGCCAGCAGCCAAGGCCCAGGGGTTGGCTACACCTTC	CASSQGPGVGYTF
TRBJ1-3	few	TRBV5-4	TRBD1	TGTGCCAGCAGCTTTGGGACAGGGGCTATGTCCTCTGGAAACACCATATATTTT	CASSFGTGAMSSGNTIYF
TRBJ2-3	-	TRBV20-1	TRBD2	TGCAGTGCTAGCCCATCAGCGGGGGGCCGCACAGATACGCAGTATTTT	CSASPSAGGRTDTQYF
TRBJ2-3	-	TRBV30	TRBD2	TGTGCCTGGAGTGTCAGCGGGGGCTGGGATACGCAGTATTTT	CAWSVSGGWDTQYF
TRBJ2-2	once	TRBV7-3	-	TGTGCCAGCAGCTCGGACGAGAACACCGGGGAGCTGTTTTTT	CASSSDENTGELFF
TRBJ2-1	few	TRBV30	-	TGTGCCTGGAGTCCCTCACAGCATGAGCAGTTCTTC	CAWSPSQHEQFF
TRBJ1-2	many	TRBV5-1	TRBD1	TGCGCCAGCGGAGGACAGGGGGCGGGTGGCTACACCTTC	CASGGQGAGGYTF
TRBJ1-5	many	TRBV6-2/TRBV6-3	TRBD1	TGTGCCAGCAGCGACAGGGGCAGTAGGCAGCCCCAGCATTTT	CASSDRGSRQPQHF
TRBJ1-6	few	TRBV7-3	-	TGTGCCAGCAGCCCGTCGGGGATGGATTCACCCCTCCACTTT	CASSPSGMDSPLHF
TRBJ1-1	many	TRBV20-1	TRBD1	TGCAGTGCTAGGCAGGGGGACACTGAAGCTTTCTTT	CSARQGDTEAFF
TRBJ1-1	-	TRBV7-2	-	TGTGCCAGCAGCTTATACAGAGGGGGGAACACTGAAGCTTTCTTT	CASSLYRGGNTEAFF
TRBJ2-6	-	TRBV18	-	TGTGCCAGCTCACCATTGGCTACGGTGGCTGGGGCCAACGTCCTGACTTTC	CASSPLATVAGANVLTF
TRBJ1-5	-	TRBV7-2	TRBD1	TGTGCCAGCAGCAAATACGGACAGGATCAGCCCCAGCATTTT	CASSKYGQDQPQHF
TRBJ2-3	many	TRBV4-3	-	TGCGCCAGCAGCCAAGATTTTGACAGCCAGGGAGATACGCAGTATTTT	CASSQDFDSQGDTQYF
TRBJ2-7	-	TRBV5-1	-	TGCGCCAGCAGCTTGGAGTTAAGGTCCACCGGCTACGAGCAGTACTTC	CASSLELRSTGYEQYF
TRBJ1-1	-	TRBV19	TRBD1	TGTGCCAGTAGTGGACCAGGGGGCCGGGCTGAAGCTTTCTTT	CASSGPGGRAEAFF
TRBJ2-3	-	TRBV14	-	TGTGCCAGCAGCCAACGAACCACCTCTAGCACAGATACGCAGTATTTT	CASSQRTTSSTDTQYF
TRBJ1-5	-	TRBV7-9	TRBD1	TGTGCCAGCAGCTTAGTAGGTGACAGGGGACAGCATTTT	CASSLVGDRGQHF
TRBJ1-6	few	TRBV20-1	-	TGCAGTGCTCGGGGGACGGCAACGGCGCATTCACCCCTCCACTTT	CSARGTATAHSPLHF
TRBJ2-5	-	TRBV5-4	-	TGTGCCAGCAGCCCCCGACAGGCCCAAGAGACCCAGTACTTC	CASSPRQAQETQYF
TRBJ1-5	many	TRBV6-2/TRBV6-3	TRBD1	TGTGCCACTGAGAATGGACAGGGGATCAATCAGCCCCAGCATTTT	CATENGQGINQPQHF
TRBJ1-2	-	TRBV4-1	TRBD1	TGCGCCACCTGGACAGGGGGGAGAGGCTACACCTTC	CATWTGGRGYTF
TRBJ1-6	once	TRBV7-2	TRBD1	TGTGCCAGCAGCCGTGGGGGACAGTATAATTCACCCCTCCACTTT	CASSRGGQYNSPLHF
TRBJ1-6	few	TRBV9	-	TGTGCCAGCAGCGTAGCAAAGAGCTATAATTCACCCCTCCACTTT	CASSVAKSYNSPLHF
TRBJ2-1	-	TRBV9	-	TGTGCCAGCAGCGTAGCCGTCCGATACAATGAGCAGTTCTTC	CASSVAVRYNEQFF
TRBJ2-5	-	TRBV9	-	TGTGCCAGCAGCGTAGGGGCCCCAGGGACCCAGGAGACCCAGTACTTC	CASSVGAPGTQETQYF
TRBJ2-7	-	TRBV7-9	-	TGTGCCAGCAGCCAGCCCCCGGACTACCTCCAAATGGTAGCCTACGAGCAGTACTTC	CASSQPPDYLQMVAYEQYF
TRBJ2-1	few	TRBV6-5	TRBD2	TGTGCCAGCAGTCTAACGCGGGGGGCAATAGCGGGCCCCACCTTC	CASSLTRGAIAGPTF
TRBJ2-6	few	TRBV27	-	TGTGCCAGCAGTTTATGGGGCAGGTCTGGGGCCAACGTCCTGACTTTC	CASSLWGRSGANVLTF
TRBJ2-1	few	TRBV11-2	TRBD2	TGTGCCAGCAGCCCAATCCGGGGGGAACCTTACAATGAGCAGTTCTTC	CASSPIRGEPYNEQFF
TRBJ2-3	few	TRBV11-2	TRBD2	TGTGCCAGCAGCTTAGATCTCGTCCGGGGGGGCATGAATACGCAGTATTTT	CASSLDLVRGGMNTQYF
TRBJ2-1	few	TRBV6-5	-	TGTGCCAGCAGTTACTCCGGGGGGCAGTTCAATTATGAGCAGTTCTTC	CASSYSGGQFNYEQFF